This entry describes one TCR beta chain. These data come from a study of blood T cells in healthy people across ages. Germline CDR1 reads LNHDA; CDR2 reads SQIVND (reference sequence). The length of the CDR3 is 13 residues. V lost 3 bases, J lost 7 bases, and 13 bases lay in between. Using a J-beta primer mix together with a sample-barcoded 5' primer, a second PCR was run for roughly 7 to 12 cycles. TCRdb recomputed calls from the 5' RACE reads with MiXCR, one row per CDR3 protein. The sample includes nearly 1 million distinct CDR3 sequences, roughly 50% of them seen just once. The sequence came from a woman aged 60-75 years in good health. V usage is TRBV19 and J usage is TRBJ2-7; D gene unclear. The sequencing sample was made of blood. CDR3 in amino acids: CASSIQAYNEQYF. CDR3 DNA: TGTGCCAGTAGTATTCAAGCCTACAATGAGCAGTACTTC. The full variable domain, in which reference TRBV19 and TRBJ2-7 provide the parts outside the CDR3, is DGGITQSPKYLFRKEGQNVTLSCEQNLNHDAMYWYRQDPGQGLRLIYYSQIVNDFQKGDIAEGYSVSREKKESFPLTVTSAQKNPTAFYLCASSIQAYNEQYFGPGTRLTVT.